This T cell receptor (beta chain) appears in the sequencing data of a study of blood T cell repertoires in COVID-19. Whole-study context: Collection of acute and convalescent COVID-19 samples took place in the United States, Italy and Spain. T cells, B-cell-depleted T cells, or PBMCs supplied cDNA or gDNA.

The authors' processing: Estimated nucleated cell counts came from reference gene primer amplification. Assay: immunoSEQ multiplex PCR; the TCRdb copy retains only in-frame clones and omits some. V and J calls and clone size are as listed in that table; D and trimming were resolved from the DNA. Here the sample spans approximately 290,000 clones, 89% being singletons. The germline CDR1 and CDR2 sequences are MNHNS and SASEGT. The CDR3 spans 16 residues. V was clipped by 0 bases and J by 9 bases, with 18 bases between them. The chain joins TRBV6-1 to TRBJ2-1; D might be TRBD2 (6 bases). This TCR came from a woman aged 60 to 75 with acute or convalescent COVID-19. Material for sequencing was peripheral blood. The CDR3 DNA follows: TGTGCCAGCAGTGAAGCGCTGGGGGGTCGGGCGGGTGAGCAGTTCTTC. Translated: CASSEALGGRAGEQFF.